Following are 9 T cell receptor beta chains from one sample sequenced in a study of blood T cell repertoires in COVID-19 (dated by TCRdb to the early 2020s). Library preparation employed the immunoSEQ multiplex PCR assay. The table comes from immuneACCESS by way of TCRdb, which keeps in-frame sequences with V and J called. Part of the clones is missing from these tables; in studies checked, under half for an unresolved V gene and the rest for unknown reasons. The sample yields more than 95,000 clones; 75% to 90% were counted once. Under 15% of the sample lies in the top ten. The source material was peripheral blood. All receptors come from a human donor in a cohort sampled during active or convalescent COVID-19.

In the case of this clone: Germline and junction disagree at one end, which may indicate a read error. The chain couples TRBV7-2 to TRBJ1-5; D is possibly TRBD1 (6 bases). CDR3 length equals 17 residues. The germline CDR1 and CDR2 sequences are SGHTA and FQGNSA. CDR3 DNA sequence: TGTGCCAGCTGCTTCGGGGGGTGGGGGGGGGCCCTTCAGCCCCAGCATTTT. It yields the protein CASCFGGWGGALQPQHF.

The V gene is TRBV20-1, the J gene TRBJ1-2; D perhaps matches TRBD1 (6 bases). Trimming took 3 bases from V and 3 from J, leaving 14 bases between them. There are 14 residues in the CDR3. CDR1 and CDR2 (germline): DFQATT, SNEGSKA (reference sequence). CDR3: CSASPGGRDYGYTF. CDR3 sequence (DNA): TGCAGTGCTAGTCCCGGGGGGCGCGACTATGGCTACACCTTC.

V gene TRBV19 combines with J gene TRBJ1-6; a weak D match, TRBD1 (6 bases). Germline lookup yields CDR1 LNHDA and CDR2 SQIVND (reference sequence). There are 14 residues in the CDR3. V shed 4 bases and J shed 7 bases, with 11 bases lying between them. The CDR3 DNA reads TGTGCCAGTAGTACAACTACAGGGAATTCACCCCTCCACTTT. Amino acids: CASSTTTGNSPLHF.

The chain employs TRBV3-1 (or the pseudogene TRBV3-2) and TRBJ2-3; D call uncertain. This CDR3 comprises 15 residues. Germline values: CDR1 LGHDT, CDR2 YNNKEL (reference sequence). Trimming removed 0 bases from V and 1 base from J, with 8 bases in between. DNA of the CDR3: TGTGCCAGCAGCCAAGATTTTAGCCGCACAGATACGCAGTATTTT. Its translation: CASSQDFSRTDTQYF.

J is TRBJ2-1 and V is TRBV5-1; TRBD1 matches at 10 bases. Trimming removed 6 bases from V and 6 bases from J; junction bases left unmatched: 9. This CDR3 spans 15 amino acids. The germline gives CDR1 SGHRS, CDR2 YFSETQ. The CDR3 reads CASTRDGTGANEQFF. For the CDR3, the DNA is TGCGCCAGCACAAGGGACGGGACAGGGGCCAATGAGCAGTTCTTC.

The gene calls are TRBV10-3 and TRBJ1-2, with D possibly being TRBD1 (6 bases). Germline CDR1 and CDR2: ENHRY and SYGVKD. Trimming stripped 3 bases from V and 4 bases from J, with 9 bases between. The CDR3 is 13 residues long. The DNA of the CDR3 is TGTGCCATCAGTGACCCACAGGGCTATGGCTACACCTTC. Its protein product is CAISDPQGYGYTF.

This clone was observed a single time. This sequence joins TRBV28 and TRBJ1-3; no clear D gene. Between the trimmed V and J ends, which lost 3 bases and 7 bases, there was a span of 7 bases. Germline V CDR1 and CDR2: MDHEN, SYDVKM. CDR3 size: 12 residues. CDR3 protein: CASSFLRNTIYF. The CDR3, as DNA: TGTGCCAGCAGTTTTCTCCGTAACACCATATATTTT.

V gene TRBV10-3 combines with J gene TRBJ2-3; 9 nucleotides match TRBD1. Germline V gives CDR1 ENHRY, CDR2 SYGVKD. The junction had 9 bases not matched to a gene; V was cut back by 10 bases and J by 4 bases. The CDR3 has 14 amino acids. DNA for the CDR3: TGTGCCACCAACCCCGGACAGGGGCCAGATACGCAGTATTTT. Amino acids: CATNPGQGPDTQYF.

The sample holds one count of this clone. The rearrangement joins TRBV28 to TRBJ1-2; 7 nucleotides line up with TRBD1. Per germline, CDR1 MDHEN and CDR2 SYDVKM. This CDR3 has 13 residues. The ends lost 4 bases at V and 8 bases at J; junction bases unmatched: 7. The CDR3 is CASSSEPRGGYTF. The CDR3 nucleotides read TGTGCCAGCAGTTCCGAGCCCAGGGGGGGCTACACCTTC.